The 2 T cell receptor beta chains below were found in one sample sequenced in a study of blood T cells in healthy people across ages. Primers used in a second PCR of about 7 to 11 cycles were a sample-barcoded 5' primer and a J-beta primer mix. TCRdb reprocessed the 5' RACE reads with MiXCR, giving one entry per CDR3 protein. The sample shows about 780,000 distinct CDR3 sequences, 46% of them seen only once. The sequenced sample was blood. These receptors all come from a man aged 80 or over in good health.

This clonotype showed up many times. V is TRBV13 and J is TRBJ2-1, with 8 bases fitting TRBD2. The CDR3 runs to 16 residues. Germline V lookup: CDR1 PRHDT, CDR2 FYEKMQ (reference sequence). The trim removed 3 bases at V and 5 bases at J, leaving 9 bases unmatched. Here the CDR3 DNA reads TGTGCCAGCAGCTTCAACGGACTAGCCATGAACAATGAGCAGTTCTTC. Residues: CASSFNGLAMNNEQFF.

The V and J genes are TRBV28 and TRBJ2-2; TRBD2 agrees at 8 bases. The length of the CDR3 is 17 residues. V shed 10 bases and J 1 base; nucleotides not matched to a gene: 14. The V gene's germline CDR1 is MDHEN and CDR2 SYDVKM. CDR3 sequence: CATLPGTRGLNTGELFF. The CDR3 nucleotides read TGTGCCACCCTACCCGGGACTAGAGGCTTGAACACCGGGGAGCTGTTTTTT.